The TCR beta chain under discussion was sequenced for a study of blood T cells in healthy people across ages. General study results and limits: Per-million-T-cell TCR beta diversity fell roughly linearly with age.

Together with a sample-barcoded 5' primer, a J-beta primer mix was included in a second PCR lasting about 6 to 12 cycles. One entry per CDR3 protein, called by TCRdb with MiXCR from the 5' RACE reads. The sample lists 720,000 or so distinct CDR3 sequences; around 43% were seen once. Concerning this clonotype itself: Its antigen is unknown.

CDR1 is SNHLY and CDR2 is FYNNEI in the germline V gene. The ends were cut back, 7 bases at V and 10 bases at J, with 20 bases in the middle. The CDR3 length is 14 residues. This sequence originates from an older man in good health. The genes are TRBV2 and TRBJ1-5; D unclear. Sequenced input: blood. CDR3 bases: TGTGCCAGCAAGGGCAGCTTGCAATCACTCCCCCAGCATTTT. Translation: CASKGSLQSLPQHF.